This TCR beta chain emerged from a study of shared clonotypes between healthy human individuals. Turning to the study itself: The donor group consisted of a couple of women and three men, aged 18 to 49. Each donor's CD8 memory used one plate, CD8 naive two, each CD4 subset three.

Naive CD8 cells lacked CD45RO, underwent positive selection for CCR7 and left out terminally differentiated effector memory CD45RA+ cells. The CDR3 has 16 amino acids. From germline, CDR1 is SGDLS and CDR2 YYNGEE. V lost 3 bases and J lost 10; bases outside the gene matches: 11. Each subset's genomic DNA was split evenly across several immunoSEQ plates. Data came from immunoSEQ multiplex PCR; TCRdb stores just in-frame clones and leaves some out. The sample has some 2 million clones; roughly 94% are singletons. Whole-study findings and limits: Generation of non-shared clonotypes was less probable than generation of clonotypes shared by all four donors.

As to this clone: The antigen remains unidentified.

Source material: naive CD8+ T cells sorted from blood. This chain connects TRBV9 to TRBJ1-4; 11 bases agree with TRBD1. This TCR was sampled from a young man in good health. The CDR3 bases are TGTGCCAGCAGCGGAGAATGGACAGGGGGCGTGGGAAAACTGTTTTTT. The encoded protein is CASSGEWTGGVGKLFF. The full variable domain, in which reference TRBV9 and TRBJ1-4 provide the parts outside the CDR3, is DSGVTQTPKHLITATGQRVTLRCSPRSGDLSVYWYQQSLDQGLQFLIQYYNGEERAKGNILERFSAQQFPDLHSELNLSSLELGDSALYFCASSGEWTGGVGKLFFGSGTQLSVL.